The 7 T cell receptor beta chains presented below share a single source sample, sequenced in a study of OX40 agonist ivuxolimab in advanced cancers. Sequenced by immunoSEQ multiplex PCR; TCRdb stores in-frame clones only, minus some. The table lists about 12,000 clones, roughly three quarters of them singletons. Here the sequenced sample was CD4+ or CD8+ T cells sorted from blood, taken in a trial of the OX40 agonist ivuxolimab. These receptors came from an adult with an advanced solid tumor such as melanoma, head and neck, liver or kidney cancer.

The CDR3 loop is CASSLGHEQYF. The CDR3 DNA reads as TGTGCCAGCAGCTTGGGACACGAGCAGTACTTC. This sequence joins TRBV5-4 and TRBJ2-7, with no clear D. The V end was cut by 0 bases, the J end by 5 bases, with 3 bases between. Per the germline V gene, CDR1 is SGHNT and CDR2 is YYREEE (reference sequence). The CDR3 runs 11 residues. Looking up the rest from reference TRBV5-4 and TRBJ2-7 gives the full variable domain: ETGVTQSPTHLIKTRGQQVTLRCSSQSGHNTVSWYQQALGQGPQFIFQYYREEENGRGNFPPRFSGLQFPNYSSELNVNALELDDSALYLCASSLGHEQYFGPGTRLTVT.

The V and J genes are TRBV6-1 and TRBJ2-7, with D unclear. There are 13 residues in the CDR3. Trimming stripped 6 bases from V and 1 base from J, with 10 bases between. Germline-derived CDR1 and CDR2 are MNHNS and SASEGT. The CDR3, as DNA: TGTGCCAGCAGCCCTAGGGCATCCTACGAGCAGTACTTC. It is translated as CASSPRASYEQYF.

This chain uses TRBV27 with TRBJ1-3, with a tentative D call TRBD1 (5 bases). The CDR3 consists of 14 residues. Germline V gene sequence: CDR1 MNHEY, CDR2 SMNVEV (reference sequence). V lost 4 bases to trimming and J lost 8 bases, with 15 bases between them. In DNA, the CDR3 is TGTGCCAGCAGTTCCGGGGGAGTCTTGGACACCATATATTTT. Protein sequence: CASSSGGVLDTIYF.

V gene TRBV7-3 combines with J gene TRBJ2-1; TRBD1 matches 9 bases. Germline trimming cut 5 bases from V and 8 bases from J; bases unmatched to any gene: 13. CDR1 and CDR2 (germline): SGHTA, FQGTGA. The CDR3 sequence is 16 residues long. The CDR3: CASSPGQGPAGDEQFF. The CDR3 nucleotides read TGTGCCAGCAGCCCCGGACAGGGGCCCGCGGGGGATGAGCAGTTCTTC.

The genes are TRBV28 and TRBJ2-1; TRBD1 aligns across 12 bases. Per germline, CDR1 MDHEN and CDR2 SYDVKM. J lost 15 bases, V lost 5 bases, and 26 bases had no gene match. This CDR3 has 19 amino acids. CDR3 in DNA: TGTGCCAGCAGTCGTAGCCCCAATACCGGGACAGGGGGCTCCTGGGTAGGGTTCTTC. Amino acids: CASSRSPNTGTGGSWVGFF.

This chain uses TRBV6-1 with TRBJ1-2; 8 nucleotides line up with TRBD1. This CDR3 has 15 residues. Germline V lookup: CDR1 MNHNS, CDR2 SASEGT. With V trimmed by 6 bases and J by 9 bases, 15 bases remained unmatched. Here the CDR3 reads CASSPALGTGDRYTF. In nucleotides, the CDR3 is TGTGCCAGCAGCCCCGCTTTAGGGACAGGAGATCGCTACACCTTC.

This clone was seen just once. This chain joins TRBV29-1 and TRBJ2-3, with 9 bases aligning to TRBD2. With 1 base clipped from V and 5 bases from J, the junction kept 4 bases outside the gene matches. This CDR3 region has 14 residues. Germline V gives CDR1 SQVTM, CDR2 ANQGSEA. CDR3 DNA: TGCAGCGTTGAAGTAGCGGGAGTAGAAGATACGCAGTATTTT. Translated: CSVEVAGVEDTQYF.